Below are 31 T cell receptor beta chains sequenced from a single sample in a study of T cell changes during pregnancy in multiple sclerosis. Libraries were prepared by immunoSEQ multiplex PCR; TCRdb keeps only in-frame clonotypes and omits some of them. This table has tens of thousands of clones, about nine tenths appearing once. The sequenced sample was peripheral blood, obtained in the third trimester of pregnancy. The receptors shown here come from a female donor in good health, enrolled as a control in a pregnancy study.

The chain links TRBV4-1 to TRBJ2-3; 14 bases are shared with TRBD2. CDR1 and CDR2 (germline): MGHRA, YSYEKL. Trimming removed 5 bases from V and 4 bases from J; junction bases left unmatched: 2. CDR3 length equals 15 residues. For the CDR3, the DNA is TGCGCCAGCAGCATGACTAGCGGGGGGGCAGATACGCAGTATTTT. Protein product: CASSMTSGGADTQYF.

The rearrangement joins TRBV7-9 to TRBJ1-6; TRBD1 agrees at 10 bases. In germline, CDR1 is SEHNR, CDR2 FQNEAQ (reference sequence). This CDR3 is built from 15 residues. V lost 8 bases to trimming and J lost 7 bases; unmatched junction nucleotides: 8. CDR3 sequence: CASRTDRGWNSPLHF. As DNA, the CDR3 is TGTGCCAGCCGAACGGACAGGGGGTGGAATTCACCCCTCCACTTT.

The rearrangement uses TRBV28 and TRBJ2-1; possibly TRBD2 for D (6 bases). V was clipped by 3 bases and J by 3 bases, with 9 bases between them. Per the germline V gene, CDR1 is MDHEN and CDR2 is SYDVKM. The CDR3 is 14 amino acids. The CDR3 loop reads CASSFGGDYNEQFF. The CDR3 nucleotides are TGTGCCAGCAGTTTTGGCGGGGACTACAATGAGCAGTTCTTC.

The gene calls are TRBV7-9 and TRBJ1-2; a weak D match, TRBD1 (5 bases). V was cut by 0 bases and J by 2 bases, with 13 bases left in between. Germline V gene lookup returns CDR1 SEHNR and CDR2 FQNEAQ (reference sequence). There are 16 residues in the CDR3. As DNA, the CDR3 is TGTGCCAGCAGCTTAGCGTGGGAGGGGCGAAACTATGGCTACACCTTC. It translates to CASSLAWEGRNYGYTF.

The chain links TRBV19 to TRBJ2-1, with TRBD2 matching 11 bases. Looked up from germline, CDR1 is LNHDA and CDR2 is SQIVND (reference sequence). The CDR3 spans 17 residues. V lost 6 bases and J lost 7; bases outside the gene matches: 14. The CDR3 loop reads CASSSTLAGVNGNEQFF. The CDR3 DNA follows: TGTGCCAGTAGCAGTACACTAGCGGGAGTGAATGGGAATGAGCAGTTCTTC.

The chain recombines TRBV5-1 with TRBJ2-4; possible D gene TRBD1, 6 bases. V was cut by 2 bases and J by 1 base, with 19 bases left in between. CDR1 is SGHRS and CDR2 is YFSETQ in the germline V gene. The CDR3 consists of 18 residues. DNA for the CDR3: TGCGCCAGCAGCTTAAGGACAGTAGAACCCTCGGCCAAAAACATTCAGTACTTC. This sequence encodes CASSLRTVEPSAKNIQYF.

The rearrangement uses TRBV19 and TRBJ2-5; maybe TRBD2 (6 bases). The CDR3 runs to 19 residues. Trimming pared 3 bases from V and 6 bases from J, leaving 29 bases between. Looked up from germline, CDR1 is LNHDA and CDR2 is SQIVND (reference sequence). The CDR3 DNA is TGTGCCAGTAGTATTAATAGGGTCGAAGGTAGCGGAGACATGAAGACCCAGTACTTC. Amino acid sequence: CASSINRVEGSGDMKTQYF.

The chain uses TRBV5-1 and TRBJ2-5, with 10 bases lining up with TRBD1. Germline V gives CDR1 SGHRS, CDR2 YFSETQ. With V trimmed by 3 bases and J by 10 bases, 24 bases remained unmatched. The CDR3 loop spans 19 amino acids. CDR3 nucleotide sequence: TGCGCCAGCAGCTCCCTACGGACAGGGGGGACTTTCGAGAAGATGGACCAGTACTTC. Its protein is CASSSLRTGGTFEKMDQYF.

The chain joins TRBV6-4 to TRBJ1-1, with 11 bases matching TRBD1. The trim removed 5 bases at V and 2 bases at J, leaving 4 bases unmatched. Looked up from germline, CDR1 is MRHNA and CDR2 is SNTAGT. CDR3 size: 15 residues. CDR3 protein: CASSPGQGANTEAFF. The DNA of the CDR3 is TGTGCCAGCAGTCCAGGACAGGGGGCAAACACTGAAGCTTTCTTT.

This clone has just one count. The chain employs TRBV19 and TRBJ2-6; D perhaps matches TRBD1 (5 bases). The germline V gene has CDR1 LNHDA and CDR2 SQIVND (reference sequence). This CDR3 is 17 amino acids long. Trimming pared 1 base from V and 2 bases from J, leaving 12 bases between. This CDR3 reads CASSIGQGSTGANVLTF. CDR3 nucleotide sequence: TGTGCCAGTAGTATAGGCCAGGGTTCAACTGGGGCCAACGTCCTGACTTTC.

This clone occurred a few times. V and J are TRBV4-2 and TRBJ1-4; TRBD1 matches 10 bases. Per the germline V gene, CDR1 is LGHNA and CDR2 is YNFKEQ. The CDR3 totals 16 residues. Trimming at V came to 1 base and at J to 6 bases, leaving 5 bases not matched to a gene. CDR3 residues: CASSQALGTGDEKLFF. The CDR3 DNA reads TGTGCCAGCAGCCAAGCCCTAGGGACAGGGGATGAAAAACTGTTTTTT.

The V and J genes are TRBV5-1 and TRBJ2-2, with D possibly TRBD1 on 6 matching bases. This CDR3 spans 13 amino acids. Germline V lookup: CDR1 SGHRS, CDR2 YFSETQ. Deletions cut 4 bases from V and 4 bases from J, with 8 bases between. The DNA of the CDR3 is TGCGCCAGCAGCCCACAGGGCACCGGGGAGCTGTTTTTT. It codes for CASSPQGTGELFF.

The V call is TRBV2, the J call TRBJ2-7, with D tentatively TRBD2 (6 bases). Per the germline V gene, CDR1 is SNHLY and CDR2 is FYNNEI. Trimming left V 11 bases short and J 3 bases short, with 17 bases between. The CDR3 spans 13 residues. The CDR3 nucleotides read TGTGCCGGGAAGTCAGGAGGGGACTACGAGCAGTACTTC. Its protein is CAGKSGGDYEQYF.

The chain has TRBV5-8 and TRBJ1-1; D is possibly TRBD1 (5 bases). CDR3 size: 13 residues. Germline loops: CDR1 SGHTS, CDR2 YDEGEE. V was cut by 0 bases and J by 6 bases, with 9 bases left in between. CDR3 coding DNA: TGTGCCAGCAGCTTGGTGGGGCGGCCTGAAGCTTTCTTT. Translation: CASSLVGRPEAFF. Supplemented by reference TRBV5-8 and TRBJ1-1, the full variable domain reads EAGVTQSPTHLIKTRGQQATLRCSPISGHTSVYWYQQALGLGLQFLLWYDEGEERNRGNFPPRFSGRQFPNYSSELNVNALELEDSALYLCASSLVGRPEAFFGQGTRLTVV.

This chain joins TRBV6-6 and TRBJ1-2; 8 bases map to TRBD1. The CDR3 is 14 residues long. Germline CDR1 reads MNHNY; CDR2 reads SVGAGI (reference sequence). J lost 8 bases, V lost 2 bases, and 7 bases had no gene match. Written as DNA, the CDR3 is TGTGCCAGCAGTTACGGTCCAGGGGGCAAAGGCTACACCTTC. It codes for CASSYGPGGKGYTF.

CDR3: CASSRQGLDFQPQHF. Written as DNA, the CDR3 is TGTGCCAGCTCACGGCAGGGTCTCGATTTTCAGCCCCAGCATTTT. The chain uses TRBV18 and TRBJ1-5; D may be TRBD1 (5 bases). CDR1 is KGHSH and CDR2 is LQKENI in the germline V gene. This CDR3 region has 15 residues. V was trimmed by 4 bases and J by 6 bases, leaving 16 bases between them.

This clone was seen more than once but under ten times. The CDR3 nucleotides are TGTGCCAGCAGTACGGGACACATGAACACTGAAGCTTTCTTT. Translation gives CASSTGHMNTEAFF. The gene calls are TRBV27 and TRBJ1-1, with D maybe TRBD1 (6 bases). The CDR3 is made up of 14 amino acids. In germline, CDR1 is MNHEY, CDR2 SMNVEV (reference sequence). V lost 5 bases, J lost 0 bases, and 10 bases lay in between.

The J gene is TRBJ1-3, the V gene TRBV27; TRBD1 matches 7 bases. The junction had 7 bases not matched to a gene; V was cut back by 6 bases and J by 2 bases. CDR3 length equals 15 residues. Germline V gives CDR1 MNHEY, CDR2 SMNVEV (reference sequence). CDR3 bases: TGTGCCAGCAGGTATAAGGGGGCCACTGGAAACACCATATATTTT. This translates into CASRYKGATGNTIYF.

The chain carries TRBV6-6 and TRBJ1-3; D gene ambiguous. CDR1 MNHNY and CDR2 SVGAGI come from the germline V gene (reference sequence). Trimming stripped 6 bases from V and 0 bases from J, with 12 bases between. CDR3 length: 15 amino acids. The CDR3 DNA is TGTGCCAGCAGGCCCCCGTTGAGCTCTGGAAACACCATATATTTT. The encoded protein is CASRPPLSSGNTIYF.

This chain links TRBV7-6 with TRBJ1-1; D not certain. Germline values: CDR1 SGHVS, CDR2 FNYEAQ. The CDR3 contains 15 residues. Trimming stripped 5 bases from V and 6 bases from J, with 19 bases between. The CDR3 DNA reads TGTGCCAGCAGCCTTGGGGAGGGTGGAATCCCTGAAGCTTTCTTT. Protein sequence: CASSLGEGGIPEAFF.

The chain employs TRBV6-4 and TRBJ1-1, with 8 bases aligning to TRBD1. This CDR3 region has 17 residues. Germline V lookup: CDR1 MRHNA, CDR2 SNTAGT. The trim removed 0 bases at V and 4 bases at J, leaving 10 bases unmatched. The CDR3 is CASSDSPSQGAGTEAFF. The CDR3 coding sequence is TGTGCCAGCAGTGACTCCCCCTCCCAGGGGGCGGGCACTGAAGCTTTCTTT.

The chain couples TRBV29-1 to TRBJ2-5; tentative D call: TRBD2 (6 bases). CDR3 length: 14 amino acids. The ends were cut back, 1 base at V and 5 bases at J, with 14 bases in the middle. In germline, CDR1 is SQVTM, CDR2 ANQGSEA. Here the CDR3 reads CSVEVRGIRETQYF. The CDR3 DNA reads TGCAGCGTTGAAGTCCGGGGGATTCGGGAGACCCAGTACTTC.

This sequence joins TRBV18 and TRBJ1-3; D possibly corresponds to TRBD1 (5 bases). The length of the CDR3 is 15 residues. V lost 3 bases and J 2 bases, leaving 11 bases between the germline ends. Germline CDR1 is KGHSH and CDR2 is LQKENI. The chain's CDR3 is CASSPQRGTGNTIYF. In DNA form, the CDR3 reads TGTGCCAGCTCACCCCAACGGGGGACTGGAAACACCATATATTTT.

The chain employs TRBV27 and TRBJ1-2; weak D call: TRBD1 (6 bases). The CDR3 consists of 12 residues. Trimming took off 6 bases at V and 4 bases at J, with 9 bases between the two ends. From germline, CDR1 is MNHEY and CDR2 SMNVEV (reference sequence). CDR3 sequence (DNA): TGTGCCAGCAGAGGGACACCCTATGGCTACACCTTC. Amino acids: CASRGTPYGYTF.

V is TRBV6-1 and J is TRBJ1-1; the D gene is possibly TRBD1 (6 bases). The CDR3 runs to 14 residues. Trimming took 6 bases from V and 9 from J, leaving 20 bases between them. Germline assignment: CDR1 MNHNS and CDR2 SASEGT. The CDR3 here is CASRYRALESQAFF. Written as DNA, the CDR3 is TGTGCCAGCAGATACAGGGCGCTGGAATCTCAAGCTTTCTTT.

CDR3 DNA sequence: TGTGCCAGCAGTTATACTTGGCGGGAGGGGGTTGAGCAGTACTTC. Translation: CASSYTWREGVEQYF. V gene TRBV6-5 combines with J gene TRBJ2-7, with 9 bases identical to TRBD2. Germline CDR1 is MNHEY and CDR2 is SVGAGI. J lost 7 bases, V lost 3 bases, and 10 bases had no gene match. This CDR3 spans 15 amino acids.

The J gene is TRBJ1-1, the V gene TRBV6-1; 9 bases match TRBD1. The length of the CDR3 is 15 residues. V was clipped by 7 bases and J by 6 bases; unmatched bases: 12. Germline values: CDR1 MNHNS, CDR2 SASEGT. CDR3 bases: TGTGCCAGCACGAGGGACAGGGCACTGGGGGCTGAAGCTTTCTTT. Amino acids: CASTRDRALGAEAFF.

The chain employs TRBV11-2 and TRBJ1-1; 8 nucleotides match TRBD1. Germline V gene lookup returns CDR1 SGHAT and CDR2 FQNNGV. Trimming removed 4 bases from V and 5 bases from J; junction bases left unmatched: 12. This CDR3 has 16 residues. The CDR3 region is CASSSQVQGAGTEAFF. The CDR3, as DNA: TGTGCCAGCAGCTCACAGGTTCAGGGGGCAGGAACTGAAGCTTTCTTT.

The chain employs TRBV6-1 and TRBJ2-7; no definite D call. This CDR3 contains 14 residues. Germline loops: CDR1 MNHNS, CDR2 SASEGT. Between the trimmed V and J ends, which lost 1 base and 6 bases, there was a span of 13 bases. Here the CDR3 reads CASSEGARGSEQYF. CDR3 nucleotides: TGTGCCAGCAGTGAAGGTGCTAGAGGCTCCGAGCAGTACTTC.

This chain's CDR3 is CASSLGTSGGEAYEQYF. DNA for the CDR3: TGTGCCAGCAGCTTAGGGACTAGCGGGGGGGAGGCCTACGAGCAGTACTTC. This sequence joins TRBV5-4 and TRBJ2-7; 16 nucleotides agree with TRBD2. Trimming removed 2 bases from V and 2 bases from J; junction bases left unmatched: 4. Germline assignment: CDR1 SGHNT and CDR2 YYREEE (reference sequence). This CDR3 comprises 17 residues.

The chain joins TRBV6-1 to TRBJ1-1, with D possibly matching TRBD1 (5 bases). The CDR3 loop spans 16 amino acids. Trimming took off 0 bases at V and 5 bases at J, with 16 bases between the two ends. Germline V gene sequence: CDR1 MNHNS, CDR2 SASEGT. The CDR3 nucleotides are TGTGCCAGCAGTGAAGCGGCAGGGAACCCTGCTACTGAAGCTTTCTTT. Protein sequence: CASSEAAGNPATEAFF.